This TCR beta chain was captured by sequencing in a study of blood T cell repertoires in COVID-19. Some clones are missing from TCRdb's copy, which holds only in-frame ones; the method was immunoSEQ multiplex PCR. The sample has fewer than 350,000 clones, about 92% seen once. Trimming shortened V by 0 bases and J by 9 bases, and 18 bases separated the two germline ends. Germline values: CDR1 MGHRA, CDR2 YSYEKL. CDR3 length: 15 amino acids. This receptor was obtained from a woman aged 60-75 years with COVID-19, enrolled during active disease. Sequencing was done on a sample of peripheral blood. The rearrangement uses TRBV4-1 and TRBJ2-7, with D possibly being TRBD2 (7 bases). CDR3 loop: CASSQEAGASSGQYF. In DNA, the CDR3 is TGCGCCAGCAGCCAAGAGGCGGGGGCGTCCTCGGGGCAGTACTTC.